The clone carrying this TCR beta chain showed up many times. A second PCR, run for about 6 to 11 cycles, used a sample-barcoded 5' primer plus a J-beta primer mix. TCRdb re-derived calls from the 5' RACE reads in MiXCR, one entry per CDR3 protein. Here the sample spans 600,000 to 800,000 distinct CDR3 sequences, under 25% being singletons. These data come from a study of blood T cells in healthy people across ages. CDR3 length equals 13 residues. Germline assignment: CDR1 GTSNPN and CDR2 SVGIG (reference sequence). Trimming stripped 8 bases from V and 4 bases from J, with 15 bases between. The V call is TRBV30, the J call TRBJ2-1, with D possibly matching TRBD2 (5 bases). Sample: blood. This sequence originates from a man aged 65 to 79 in good health. The CDR3 DNA reads TGTGCCCTAACTAGACTCTCTTACAATGAGCAGTTCTTC. The encoded protein is CALTRLSYNEQFF.